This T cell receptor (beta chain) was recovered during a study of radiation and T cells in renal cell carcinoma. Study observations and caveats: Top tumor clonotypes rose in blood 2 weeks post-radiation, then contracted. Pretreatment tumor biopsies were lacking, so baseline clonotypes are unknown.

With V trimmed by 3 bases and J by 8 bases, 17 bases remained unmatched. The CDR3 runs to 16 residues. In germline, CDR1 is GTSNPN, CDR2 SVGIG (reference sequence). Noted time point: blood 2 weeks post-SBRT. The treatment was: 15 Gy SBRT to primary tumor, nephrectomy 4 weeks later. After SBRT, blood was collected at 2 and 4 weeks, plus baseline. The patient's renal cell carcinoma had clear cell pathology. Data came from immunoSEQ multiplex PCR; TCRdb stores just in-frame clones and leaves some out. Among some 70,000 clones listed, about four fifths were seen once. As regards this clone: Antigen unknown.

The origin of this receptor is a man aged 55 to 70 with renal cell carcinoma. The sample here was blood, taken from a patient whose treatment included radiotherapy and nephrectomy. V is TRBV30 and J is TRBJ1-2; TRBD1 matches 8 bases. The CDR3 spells CAWRETGARLDKGYTF. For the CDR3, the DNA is TGTGCCTGGAGAGAGACAGGGGCAAGACTTGATAAGGGCTACACCTTC.